The 27 T cell receptor beta chains listed next were all sequenced from one sample in a study of blood T cell repertoires in COVID-19. Only in-frame clones appear in the TCRdb table, and some are missing; sequencing was by immunoSEQ multiplex PCR. The sample yields about 210,000 clones, about 87% seen once. Specimen: peripheral blood. The receptors derive from a man aged 65-85 years with acute or convalescent COVID-19.

This sequence joins TRBV27 and TRBJ2-3; the D gene is possibly TRBD2 (6 bases). The CDR3 is made up of 14 amino acids. Trimming took off 4 bases at V and 10 bases at J, with 18 bases between the two ends. CDR1 is MNHEY and CDR2 is SMNVEV in the germline V gene (reference sequence). CDR3 DNA: TGTGCCAGCAGTTATAACTCCGTGCCGGGGGCGCAGTATTTT. Translated, it gives CASSYNSVPGAQYF.

V is TRBV24-1 and J is TRBJ2-7, with 14 bases matching TRBD2. The V gene end was trimmed by 9 bases and the J gene end by 6 bases; junction bases not matched to a gene: 6. The CDR3 is 14 amino acids. Germline V CDR1 and CDR2: KGHDR, SFDVKD. As DNA, the CDR3 is TGTGCCACCGCCGGGACTAGCGGGAGATCCGAGCAGTACTTC. This translates into CATAGTSGRSEQYF.

The chain joins TRBV7-3 to TRBJ2-1; TRBD1 is a possible D gene (6 bases). CDR1 SGHTA and CDR2 FQGTGA come from the germline V gene. This CDR3 region has 15 residues. Trimming cost V 4 bases and J 2 bases, with 12 bases left between them. The CDR3 bases are TGTGCCAGCAGCTCCACCGGGACACCCTACAATGAGCAGTTCTTC. The encoded protein is CASSSTGTPYNEQFF.

This clone has only one observation. The CDR3: CASIRPGQATYEQYF. The CDR3 DNA sequence: TGCGCCAGCATCAGACCGGGACAGGCTACCTACGAGCAGTACTTC. V gene TRBV10-1 combines with J gene TRBJ2-7, with 8 nucleotides matching TRBD1. Germline CDR1 is WNHNN and CDR2 is SYGVQD (reference sequence). Germline trimming cut 7 bases from V and 2 bases from J; bases unmatched to any gene: 10. This CDR3 contains 15 residues.

This chain links TRBV7-9 with TRBJ2-1; 8 positions match TRBD2. Germline-derived CDR1 and CDR2 are SEHNR and FQNEAQ (reference sequence). This CDR3 is 16 amino acids long. Trimming took 4 bases from V and 3 from J; bases not matched to a gene: 8. CDR3 in amino acids: CASSSLGGLDYNEQFF. The CDR3 nucleotides are TGTGCCAGCAGCTCCCTCGGGGGACTAGACTACAATGAGCAGTTCTTC.

This clone was counted a few times. The chain carries TRBV10-3 and TRBJ2-7, with TRBD1 matching 9 bases. Trimming took 0 bases from V and 5 from J; bases not matched to a gene: 2. Germline-derived CDR1 and CDR2 are ENHRY and SYGVKD. The CDR3 totals 14 residues. The CDR3, as DNA: TGTGCCATCAGTGAGTCGGGACAGGGCCACGAGCAGTACTTC. Amino acid sequence: CAISESGQGHEQYF.

V and J are TRBV28 and TRBJ1-5; D not certain. CDR3 length: 13 residues. Germline V gives CDR1 MDHEN, CDR2 SYDVKM. The V end lost 4 bases, the J end lost 6 bases, and 10 bases lay between the germline ends. In DNA form, the CDR3 reads TGTGCCAGCAGTTCCCCCCCGGGTCAGCCCCAGCATTTT. Translated: CASSSPPGQPQHF.

This chain joins TRBV5-4 and TRBJ1-2; TRBD1 is a possible D gene (5 bases). The V end was cut by 1 base, the J end by 3 bases, with 13 bases between. Germline V CDR1 and CDR2: SGHNT, YYREEE (reference sequence). The CDR3 consists of 15 residues. The CDR3 loop reads CASSLPNLGDYGYTF. CDR3 sequence (DNA): TGTGCCAGCAGCTTGCCCAACCTAGGGGACTATGGCTACACCTTC.

The DNA for the CDR3 is TGTGCCAGCAGTTTACTAGCGGGCACAGATACGCAGTATTTT. It yields the protein CASSLLAGTDTQYF. This chain links TRBV27 with TRBJ2-3; TRBD2 agrees at 7 bases. Germline CDR1 and CDR2: MNHEY and SMNVEV (reference sequence). V was clipped by 2 bases and J by 1 base; unmatched bases: 0. CDR3 length: 14 residues.

This clone was observed once. J is TRBJ1-1 and V is TRBV5-4, with D unclear. This CDR3 region has 14 residues. Per the germline V gene, CDR1 is SGHNT and CDR2 is YYREEE (reference sequence). Trimming stripped 2 bases from V and 1 base from J, with 9 bases between. The CDR3 sequence: CASSFLQRNTEAFF. DNA for the CDR3: TGTGCCAGCAGCTTTCTGCAGCGGAACACTGAAGCTTTCTTT.

This clone was found a few times. The rearrangement links TRBV6-2 or TRBV6-3 to TRBJ1-1, with D tentatively TRBD1 (6 bases). Germline CDR1 reads MNHEY; CDR2 reads SVGEGT. V lost 4 bases to trimming and J lost 3 bases, with 9 bases between them. This CDR3 is built from 13 residues. The CDR3: CASSWGPDTEAFF. The CDR3 DNA sequence: TGTGCCAGCAGTTGGGGGCCCGACACTGAAGCTTTCTTT.

The chain is built from TRBV28 and TRBJ2-7; 7 nucleotides align to TRBD2. The germline V gene encodes CDR1 MDHEN and CDR2 SYDVKM. The CDR3 runs 13 residues. Trimming cost V 4 bases and J 6 bases; bases outside gene matches: 6. For the CDR3, the DNA is TGTGCCAGCAGTTACCCTGAGCGGGGCGAGCAGTACTTC. Residues: CASSYPERGEQYF. Complete variable domain (other parts from reference TRBV28 and TRBJ2-7): DVKVTQSSRYLVKRTGEKVFLECVQDMDHENMFWYRQDPGLGLRLIYFSYDVKMKEKGDIPEGYSVSREKKERFSLILESASTNQTSMYLCASSYPERGEQYFGPGTRLTVT.

V and J are TRBV11-2 and TRBJ1-2; the match to TRBD1 covers 10 bases. The CDR3 length is 16 residues. Germline CDR1 reads SGHAT; CDR2 reads FQNNGV. Losses at the gene ends were 0 bases for V and 8 bases for J; bases not matched to a gene: 9. CDR3: CASSLDQRQGAGGYTF. CDR3 nucleotide sequence: TGTGCCAGCAGCTTAGATCAGCGACAGGGGGCAGGGGGCTACACCTTC.

The chain combines TRBV23-1 with TRBJ2-7; D possibly corresponds to TRBD2 (6 bases). Being an ORF, TRBV23-1 has a function that is uncertain. CDR3 length equals 13 residues. V shed 8 bases and J shed 5 bases, with 16 bases lying between them. The CDR3 is CASWGSGGHEQYF. Here the CDR3 DNA reads TGCGCCAGCTGGGGATCCGGGGGTCACGAGCAGTACTTC.

In its sample, this clone was seen a few times. The V gene is TRBV28, the J gene TRBJ2-3, with D tentatively TRBD1 (5 bases). V gave up 7 bases and J gave up 5 bases, with 10 bases separating them. The CDR3 extends over 12 amino acids. The germline CDR1 and CDR2 sequences are MDHEN and SYDVKM. CDR3 sequence reads: CASTPDRDTQYF. DNA of the CDR3: TGTGCCAGCACACCTGACAGAGATACGCAGTATTTT.

This clone has only a few counts. V gene TRBV2 combines with J gene TRBJ1-3; D gene uncertain. This CDR3 spans 13 amino acids. The germline V gene has CDR1 SNHLY and CDR2 FYNNEI. The V and J ends lost 5 bases and 8 bases respectively, with 13 bases between them. The CDR3 sequence: CASSLDLGDTIYF. The CDR3 DNA reads as TGTGCCAGCAGTTTAGACCTGGGAGACACCATATATTTT.

The V gene is TRBV5-1, the J gene TRBJ2-7, with TRBD2 matching 15 bases. This CDR3 comprises 16 residues. Germline loops: CDR1 SGHRS, CDR2 YFSETQ. The ends lost 4 bases at V and 3 bases at J; junction bases unmatched: 5. DNA of the CDR3: TGCGCCAGCAGCCTAGGACTAGCGGGAGGGCTCTACGAGCAGTACTTC. This sequence encodes CASSLGLAGGLYEQYF.

The chain couples TRBV7-2 to TRBJ1-2; a weak D match, TRBD1 (6 bases). This CDR3 spans 16 amino acids. CDR1 and CDR2 from the germline V gene are SGHTA and FQGNSA. Trimming left V 5 bases short and J 4 bases short, with 20 bases between. The CDR3 sequence: CASSPSGVQGSYGYTF. CDR3 nucleotide sequence: TGTGCCAGCAGCCCTTCTGGCGTACAGGGTTCCTATGGCTACACCTTC.

This clone was detected once. The chain uses TRBV5-5 and TRBJ1-1; 7 positions agree with TRBD1. With V trimmed by 4 bases and J by 3 bases, 15 bases remained unmatched. This CDR3 comprises 17 residues. CDR1 is SGHKS, CDR2 YYEKEE, per germline (reference sequence). CDR3 region: CASSTGQPLLGDTEAFF. CDR3 sequence (DNA): TGTGCCAGCAGCACGGGACAGCCTTTACTGGGGGACACTGAAGCTTTCTTT. Using reference TRBV5-5 and TRBJ1-1 for the parts outside the CDR3, the full variable domain is DAGVTQSPTHLIKTRGQQVTLRCSPISGHKSVSWYQQVLGQGPQFIFQYYEKEERGRGNFPDRFSARQFPNYSSELNVNALLLGDSALYLCASSTGQPLLGDTEAFFGQGTRLTVV.

As to this clone: The junction differs from germline at one of its ends, possibly a read error. V gene TRBV7-7 combines with J gene TRBJ2-7; the match to TRBD1 covers 8 bases. The CDR3 extends over 14 amino acids. In germline, CDR1 is SSHAT, CDR2 FNYEAQ (reference sequence). CDR3 loop: CASSPRGQGGEQYF. The CDR3 DNA is TGTGCTAGCAGCCCGAGAGGACAGGGAGGCGAGCAGTACTTC.

The chain is built from TRBV7-9 and TRBJ2-6; D might be TRBD1 (6 bases). Trimming cost V 5 bases and J 1 base, with 15 bases left between them. CDR1 is SEHNR and CDR2 is FQNEAQ in the germline V gene (reference sequence). This CDR3 region has 17 residues. The CDR3 sequence: CASSHSLGGSGANVLTF. The CDR3 DNA reads TGTGCCAGCAGCCACTCTCTAGGGGGATCTGGGGCCAACGTCCTGACTTTC. The complete variable domain, with remaining parts taken from reference TRBV7-9 and TRBJ2-6, reads DTGVSQNPRHKITKRGQNVTFRCDPISEHNRLYWYRQTLGQGPEFLTYFQNEAQLEKSRLLSDRFSAERPKGSFSTLEIQRTEQGDSAMYLCASSHSLGGSGANVLTFGAGSRLTVL.

This rearrangement joins TRBV10-3 to TRBJ1-1; 9 nucleotides agree with TRBD1. CDR1 and CDR2 (germline): ENHRY, SYGVKD. J was trimmed by 10 bases and V by 2 bases; bases with no gene match: 5. The CDR3 covers 13 residues. Here the CDR3 reads CAISETGGLGAFF. Written as DNA, the CDR3 is TGTGCCATCAGTGAGACAGGGGGCCTTGGAGCTTTCTTT.

The sample holds a few counts of this clone. The genes are TRBV7-3 and TRBJ2-1; 14 nucleotides line up with TRBD2. Germline values: CDR1 SGHTA, CDR2 FQGTGA. The CDR3 extends over 14 amino acids. Unmatched junction bases numbered 7, after V lost 3 bases and J lost 15 bases. This CDR3 reads CASSFGTSGSHAFF. The CDR3 nucleotides read TGTGCCAGCAGCTTCGGGACTAGCGGGAGTCATGCGTTCTTC.

This clone occurred once. V usage is TRBV6-6 and J usage is TRBJ2-5; TRBD2 aligns across 7 bases. The CDR3 length is 14 residues. CDR1 MNHNY and CDR2 SVGAGI come from the germline V gene (reference sequence). V shed 0 bases and J 5 bases; nucleotides not matched to a gene: 3. The CDR3 region has the DNA TGTGCCAGCAGTTACTCAATCGGGAGGGAGACCCAGTACTTC. Amino acid sequence: CASSYSIGRETQYF.

The chain recombines TRBV19 with TRBJ1-2; D is perhaps TRBD1 (6 bases). V was pared by 7 bases and J by 4 bases, with 16 bases between. The CDR3 is 14 residues long. The germline CDR1 and CDR2 sequences are LNHDA and SQIVND (reference sequence). The CDR3 region is CASTGQGQVYGYTF. The CDR3 bases are TGTGCCAGTACGGGGCAGGGACAAGTCTATGGCTACACCTTC.

The genes are TRBV12-3 or TRBV12-4 and TRBJ1-2; maybe TRBD1 (5 bases). The CDR3 runs 13 residues. V gave up 7 bases and J gave up 8 bases, with 17 bases separating them. The CDR3 nucleotides read TGTGCCAGCACCCCAGGGATCCCCCAAGGCTACACCTTC. Translated, it gives CASTPGIPQGYTF.

The chain combines TRBV9 with TRBJ1-1; 11 nucleotides align to TRBD1. Germline lookup yields CDR1 SGDLS and CDR2 YYNGEE. This CDR3 has 18 residues. V dropped 0 bases and J dropped 4; count of bases not matched to a gene: 11. The CDR3 DNA is TGTGCCAGCAGCGTAGGTTTAGCTGGCGGGACAGGGGGCACTGAAGCTTTCTTT. It is translated as CASSVGLAGGTGGTEAFF.